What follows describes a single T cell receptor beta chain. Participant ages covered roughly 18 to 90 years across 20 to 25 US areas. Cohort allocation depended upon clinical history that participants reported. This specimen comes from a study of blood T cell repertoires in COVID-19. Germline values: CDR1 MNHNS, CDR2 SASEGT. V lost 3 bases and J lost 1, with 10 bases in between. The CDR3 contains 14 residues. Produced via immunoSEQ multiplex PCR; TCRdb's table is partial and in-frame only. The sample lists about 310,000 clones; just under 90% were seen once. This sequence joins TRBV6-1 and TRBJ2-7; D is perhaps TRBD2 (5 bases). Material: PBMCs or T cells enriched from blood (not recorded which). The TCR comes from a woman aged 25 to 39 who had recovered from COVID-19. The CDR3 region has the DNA TGTGCCAGCAGTGATAGAGGACTTTCCTACGAGCAGTACTTC. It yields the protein CASSDRGLSYEQYF.